Sequencing of this T cell receptor (beta chain) was carried out in a study of T cell changes during pregnancy in multiple sclerosis. Sequencing was performed with immunoSEQ multiplex PCR; in TCRdb, only in-frame clones are kept and a portion is missing. The table lists over 45,000 clones, about 90% of them singletons. The CDR3 covers 15 residues. In germline, CDR1 is LGHNA, CDR2 YSLEER. V lost 0 bases, J lost 0 bases, and 9 bases lay in between. Here the sequenced sample was peripheral blood, taken in the third trimester of pregnancy. This receptor was identified in a female donor in good health, enrolled as a control in a pregnancy study. The gene calls are TRBV4-3 and TRBJ2-7; D is uncertain. For the CDR3, the DNA is TGCGCCAGCAGCCAAGATGAGAGGAGCTCCTACGAGCAGTACTTC. Amino acid sequence: CASSQDERSSYEQYF.